This TCR beta chain was found in a study of blood T cell repertoires in COVID-19. Germline loops: CDR1 SGHRS, CDR2 YFSETQ. Trimming cost V 2 bases and J 5 bases, with 8 bases left between them. This CDR3 spans 14 amino acids. Using immunoSEQ multiplex PCR, the repertoire was profiled, and TCRdb retains in-frame clones only, with some absent. The sample lists approximately 110,000 clones; 85% to 90% were seen once. The sequence derives from a woman aged 80 or over with acute or convalescent COVID-19. The sample was peripheral blood. The chain joins TRBV5-1 to TRBJ1-6; D remains unclear. The CDR3 coding sequence is TGCGCCAGCAGCTTAAACAGCAATAATTCACCCCTCCACTTT. Translating it yields CASSLNSNNSPLHF.